Below, 29 T cell receptor beta chains from the same sample are listed, as sequenced in a study of shared clonotypes between healthy human individuals. Data came from immunoSEQ multiplex PCR; TCRdb stores just in-frame clones and leaves some out. The repertoire includes about 990,000 clones, roughly 74% of them detected once, and around 0.6% sits in the top ten. Sequencing used memory CD4+ T cells from PBMCs. Subset denoted: CD45RA-negative fraction. Source of these receptors: a man aged 18-30 years in good health. Some clones in this sample may be carry-over from other donors' samples.

This clone has only one observation. The V call is TRBV28, the J call TRBJ1-1, with 11 bases matching TRBD1. Looked up from germline, CDR1 is MDHEN and CDR2 is SYDVKM. J gave up 2 bases and V 6 bases, and 5 bases lay outside the gene matches. The CDR3 is 15 residues long. CDR3 sequence (DNA): TGTGCCAGCAGAGGACAGGGGGCGTTTAACACTGAAGCTTTCTTT. This sequence encodes CASRGQGAFNTEAFF.

This clone came up a few times. This rearrangement joins TRBV7-6 to TRBJ1-2; a weak D match, TRBD1 (6 bases). The CDR3 loop spans 16 amino acids. Trimming stripped 5 bases from V and 7 bases from J, with 23 bases between. The germline V gene has CDR1 SGHVS and CDR2 FNYEAQ. CDR3 DNA: TGTGCCAGCAGCAAAAACCGGGACATGTCCTATGGTGGCTACACCTTC. This codes for CASSKNRDMSYGGYTF. The entire variable domain, with the rest obtained from reference TRBV7-6 and TRBJ1-2, is as follows: GAGVSQSPRYKVTKRGQDVALRCDPISGHVSLYWYRQALGQGPEFLTYFNYEAQQDKSGLPNDRFSAERPEGSISTLTIQRTEQRDSAMYRCASSKNRDMSYGGYTFGSGTRLTVV.

The gene calls are TRBV6-5 and TRBJ2-7; D is uncertain. This CDR3 contains 13 residues. The V end was cut by 5 bases, the J end by 7 bases, with 15 bases between. Germline V CDR1 and CDR2: MNHEY, SVGAGI. The CDR3 nucleotides read TGTGCCAGCAGTGCCCGGGCCCCTGAGGAGCAGTACTTC. The encoded protein is CASSARAPEEQYF.

This rearrangement joins TRBV5-1 to TRBJ2-7, with TRBD1 matching 7 bases. J was trimmed by 6 bases and V by 2 bases; bases with no gene match: 5. Germline lookup yields CDR1 SGHRS and CDR2 YFSETQ. CDR3 length: 13 amino acids. Here the CDR3 reads CASSFTGAAEQYF. In DNA, the CDR3 is TGCGCCAGCAGCTTCACAGGGGCGGCCGAGCAGTACTTC.

This clone came up many times. The rearrangement uses TRBV19 and TRBJ2-3; possible D gene TRBD2, 6 bases. The V gene lost 6 bases and the J gene lost 6 bases, with 13 bases spanning the gap. CDR1 LNHDA and CDR2 SQIVND come from the germline V gene (reference sequence). The CDR3 sequence is 13 residues long. The CDR3 DNA reads as TGTGCCAGTAGCCCGCCGGGAGTGGATACGCAGTATTTT. It translates to CASSPPGVDTQYF.

V and J are TRBV7-9 and TRBJ1-5; 7 nucleotides agree with TRBD1. The V gene end was trimmed by 9 bases and the J gene end by 7 bases; junction bases not matched to a gene: 12. CDR1 and CDR2 (germline): SEHNR, FQNEAQ (reference sequence). The CDR3 has 14 amino acids. The CDR3 DNA sequence: TGTGCCAGTAGGAGTACAGGGGAGGGACAGCCCCAGCATTTT. Residues: CASRSTGEGQPQHF.

This chain links TRBV19 with TRBJ2-5, with 15 bases aligning to TRBD2. The length of the CDR3 is 17 residues. Germline trimming cut 3 bases from V and 5 bases from J; bases unmatched to any gene: 7. Germline CDR1 LNHDA, CDR2 SQIVND (reference sequence). CDR3 DNA sequence: TGTGCCAGTAGTATGGGGACTAGCGGGAGGCCGCGGGAGACCCAGTACTTC. It specifies CASSMGTSGRPRETQYF.

V is TRBV6-6 and J is TRBJ2-7, with 7 bases aligning to TRBD2. Germline lookup yields CDR1 MNHNY and CDR2 SVGAGI (reference sequence). The CDR3 covers 15 residues. V was pared by 2 bases and J by 0 bases, with 4 bases of the junction left unmatched. The CDR3 region is CASSYGGSVSYEQYF. The CDR3 bases are TGTGCCAGCAGTTACGGCGGGAGTGTCTCCTACGAGCAGTACTTC.

The chain links TRBV29-1 to TRBJ2-3, with D unclear. The CDR3 is 14 amino acids. Germline V gene sequence: CDR1 SQVTM, CDR2 ANQGSEA. V lost 1 base and J lost 8, with 16 bases in between. The CDR3 protein is CSVEATTVAVTQYF. The CDR3 coding sequence is TGCAGCGTTGAAGCCACGACGGTAGCAGTTACGCAGTATTTT.

This sequence joins TRBV18 and TRBJ2-5; D gene ambiguous. Trimming removed 3 bases from V and 1 base from J, with 9 bases in between. The CDR3 has 14 residues. CDR1 is KGHSH, CDR2 LQKENI, per germline. DNA for the CDR3: TGTGCCAGCTCACCGGGCAGCCGCCAAGAGACCCAGTACTTC. Its translation: CASSPGSRQETQYF. Drawing the rest from reference TRBV18 and TRBJ2-5, the complete variable domain is NAGVMQNPRHLVRRRGQEARLRCSPMKGHSHVYWYRQLPEEGLKFMVYLQKENIIDESGMPKERFSAEFPKEGPSILRIQQVVRGDSAAYFCASSPGSRQETQYFGPGTRLLVL.

Regarding this clone: In the same sample, other DNA sequences code for this CDR3. The J gene is TRBJ1-3, the V gene TRBV5-1; no clear D. Germline loops: CDR1 SGHRS, CDR2 YFSETQ. Trimming cost V 3 bases and J 0 bases, with 7 bases left between them. This CDR3 is 14 amino acids long. The CDR3 sequence: CASSSGDSGNTIYF. CDR3 nucleotides: TGCGCCAGCAGCTCAGGTGACTCTGGAAACACCATATATTTT.

The chain employs TRBV7-6 and TRBJ2-5, with a possible D match to TRBD2 (6 bases). The CDR3 is 14 amino acids. Looked up from germline, CDR1 is SGHVS and CDR2 is FNYEAQ. With 5 bases removed from V and 2 bases from J, the gap between germline ends came to 12 bases. CDR3 coding DNA: TGTGCCAGCAGCCACCCCCGGGGGCAAGAGACCCAGTACTTC. This gives the protein CASSHPRGQETQYF.

The chain carries TRBV19 and TRBJ2-2, with D possibly called TRBD1 or TRBD2 (5 bases each). Germline assignment: CDR1 LNHDA and CDR2 SQIVND (reference sequence). V was cut by 2 bases and J by 1 base, with 8 bases left in between. CDR3 length equals 15 residues. The CDR3 loop is CASSIRGVNTGELFF. For the CDR3, the DNA is TGTGCCAGTAGTATAAGAGGGGTGAACACCGGGGAGCTGTTTTTT.

The chain is built from TRBV30 and TRBJ2-2, with D hard to call. Germline CDR1 and CDR2: GTSNPN and SVGIG (reference sequence). The CDR3 has 15 residues. The V end was cut by 0 bases, the J end by 1 base, with 9 bases between. The CDR3 DNA is TGTGCCTGGAGTGTCACGGCAGGGAACACCGGGGAGCTGTTTTTT. Translation: CAWSVTAGNTGELFF.

This clone has a single count. The chain combines TRBV4-2 with TRBJ1-2; D remains ambiguous. This CDR3 is 16 amino acids long. Germline CDR1 is LGHNA and CDR2 is YNFKEQ. Trimming took 0 bases from V and 4 from J, leaving 15 bases between them. The CDR3 region has the DNA TGTGCCAGCAGCCAAGATCTAGGGCCAGAGCGCTATGGCTACACCTTC. Its protein is CASSQDLGPERYGYTF.

As regards this clone: The sample contains more than one DNA sequence encoding this CDR3. The chain is built from TRBV11-2 and TRBJ2-1; no definite D call. Per germline, CDR1 SGHAT and CDR2 FQNNGV. CDR3 length: 12 amino acids. The ends were cut back, 0 bases at V and 7 bases at J, with 4 bases in the middle. The CDR3 protein is CASSLEGNEQFF. The CDR3 nucleotides read TGTGCCAGCAGCTTAGAAGGGAATGAGCAGTTCTTC.

The V call is TRBV19, the J call TRBJ2-7; the D call may be TRBD1 or TRBD2 (5 bases each). This CDR3 comprises 15 residues. Trimming removed 8 bases from V and 0 bases from J, with 17 bases in between. The germline V gene has CDR1 LNHDA and CDR2 SQIVND (reference sequence). The CDR3 sequence is CASSPGRASSYEQYF. As DNA, the CDR3 is TGTGCCAGTTCCCCGGGACGCGCAAGCTCCTACGAGCAGTACTTC.

This clone was picked up many times. This chain connects TRBV28 to TRBJ1-4; a weak D match, TRBD1 (6 bases). The ends were cut back, 7 bases at V and 4 bases at J, with 16 bases in the middle. Germline V CDR1 and CDR2: MDHEN, SYDVKM. The CDR3 contains 15 residues. CDR3 coding DNA: TGTGCCAGCACCCAAGGGGGGCGCGGTAATGAAAAACTGTTTTTT. It translates to CASTQGGRGNEKLFF.

The genes are TRBV7-3 and TRBJ2-3; D remains ambiguous. The CDR3 contains 12 residues. The germline CDR1 and CDR2 sequences are SGHTA and FQGTGA. V was shortened by 5 bases and J by 5 bases, with 8 bases between the two germline ends. CDR3 DNA sequence: TGTGCCAGCAGCCTCCGGCGAGATACGCAGTATTTT. It encodes CASSLRRDTQYF. Drawing the rest from reference TRBV7-3 and TRBJ2-3, the complete variable domain is GAGVSQTPSNKVTEKGKYVELRCDPISGHTALYWYRQSLGQGPEFLIYFQGTGAADDSGLPNDRFFAVRPEGSVSTLKIQRTERGDSAVYLCASSLRRDTQYFGPGTRLTVL.

The genes are TRBV18 and TRBJ2-3, with TRBD1 identical over 9 bases. The trim removed 10 bases at V and 5 bases at J, leaving 7 bases unmatched. This CDR3 has 13 residues. CDR1 is KGHSH, CDR2 LQKENI, per germline. CDR3: CATSQGARDTQYF. The CDR3 coding sequence is TGTGCCACGTCACAGGGGGCGAGAGATACGCAGTATTTT.

The chain couples TRBV9 to TRBJ2-1; D may be TRBD1 or TRBD2 (5 bases each). V was shortened by 0 bases and J by 7 bases, with 14 bases between the two germline ends. CDR1 and CDR2 from the germline V gene are SGDLS and YYNGEE. The CDR3 loop spans 15 amino acids. The CDR3 nucleotides are TGTGCCAGCAGCGTAGAAGGACTCCCAGGGAATGAGCAGTTCTTC. It specifies CASSVEGLPGNEQFF.

The CDR3 region has the DNA TGTGCCAGCAGCTCGGACAGGGGTACCGGGGAGCTGTTTTTT. Protein sequence: CASSSDRGTGELFF. The J gene is TRBJ2-2, the V gene TRBV7-2; 9 bases match TRBD1. Germline CDR1 is SGHTA and CDR2 is FQGNSA. The length of the CDR3 is 14 residues. The V gene end was trimmed by 4 bases and the J gene end by 5 bases; junction bases not matched to a gene: 2.

There are a few counts of this clone. The rearrangement links TRBV28 to TRBJ1-2; 9 nucleotides match TRBD1. CDR3 length: 15 amino acids. Germline CDR1 MDHEN, CDR2 SYDVKM. The V segment lost 5 bases and the J segment 2 bases; nucleotides outside the gene matches: 6. Here the CDR3 reads CASSPLGQGNYGYTF. The CDR3 DNA is TGTGCCAGCAGTCCACTAGGACAGGGGAACTATGGCTACACCTTC.

The gene calls are TRBV28 and TRBJ1-2; D is uncertain. Trimming took 8 bases from V and 5 from J, leaving 18 bases between them. The CDR3 is made up of 14 amino acids. CDR1 is MDHEN, CDR2 SYDVKM, per germline. CDR3: CASEPGPRRYGYTF. The DNA of the CDR3 is TGTGCCAGCGAACCGGGTCCCAGGAGGTATGGCTACACCTTC.

V usage is TRBV19 and J usage is TRBJ2-4, with a weak D call TRBD1 (5 bases). V lost 8 bases and J lost 1, with 18 bases in between. Germline CDR1 reads LNHDA; CDR2 reads SQIVND (reference sequence). This CDR3 comprises 16 residues. CDR3 amino acids: CASGSSGRGAKNIQYF. The CDR3 DNA reads TGTGCCAGTGGATCATCAGGGCGAGGTGCCAAAAACATTCAGTACTTC.

The chain carries TRBV15 and TRBJ2-5; D gene ambiguous. Between the trimmed V and J ends, which lost 3 bases and 2 bases, there was a span of 4 bases. The CDR3 has 12 amino acids. Germline V gene data show CDR1 as LNHNV and CDR2 as YYDKDF (reference sequence). The CDR3 region is CATSRIQETQYF. The CDR3 bases are TGTGCCACCAGCAGGATACAAGAGACCCAGTACTTC.

The chain joins TRBV29-1 to TRBJ2-3; D is perhaps TRBD1 or TRBD2 (5 bases each). The CDR3 totals 14 residues. Germline V gene data show CDR1 as SQVTM and CDR2 as ANQGSEA. V was shortened by 4 bases and J by 0 bases, with 11 bases between the two germline ends. CDR3 sequence (DNA): TGCAGCGTTGCTTGGGACGGGAGCACAGATACGCAGTATTTT. Residues: CSVAWDGSTDTQYF.

The chain recombines TRBV6-1 with TRBJ1-6; 9 positions agree with TRBD1. V dropped 4 bases and J dropped 10; count of bases not matched to a gene: 5. The CDR3 totals 14 residues. CDR1 MNHNS and CDR2 SASEGT come from the germline V gene. The CDR3 coding sequence is TGTGCCAGCAGTGTACAGGGGGCGAGATCACCCCTCCACTTT. Protein sequence: CASSVQGARSPLHF.

This clone was detected a few times. A much larger clone differs from this one at a single base, so this may be a read error. J is TRBJ1-5 and V is TRBV5-6; D not resolved. The CDR3 is 12 residues long. Germline-derived CDR1 and CDR2 are SGHDT and YYEEEE. Trimming took off 2 bases at V and 3 bases at J, with 3 bases between the two ends. The DNA for the CDR3 is TGTGCCAGCAGCTTCGACAATCAGCCCCAGCATTTT. Encoded protein: CASSFDNQPQHF.